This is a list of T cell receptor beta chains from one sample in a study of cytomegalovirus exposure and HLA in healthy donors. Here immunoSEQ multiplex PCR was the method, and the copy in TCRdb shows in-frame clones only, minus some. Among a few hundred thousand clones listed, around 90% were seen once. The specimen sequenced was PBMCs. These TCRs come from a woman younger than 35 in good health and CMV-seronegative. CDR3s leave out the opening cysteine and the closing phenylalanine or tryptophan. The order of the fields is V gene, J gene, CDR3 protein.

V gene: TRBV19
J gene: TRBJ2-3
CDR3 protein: ASRTSGDTQY

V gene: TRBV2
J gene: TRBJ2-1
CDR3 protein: ASSVLAGGHSNSNEQF

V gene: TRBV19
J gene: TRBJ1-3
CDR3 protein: ASSILFGSGNTIY

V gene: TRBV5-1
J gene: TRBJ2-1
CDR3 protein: ASSLVWASSYNEQF

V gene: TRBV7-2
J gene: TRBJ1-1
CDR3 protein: ASSPEVGQREAF

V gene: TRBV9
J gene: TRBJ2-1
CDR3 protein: ASSGGGGVSYNEQF

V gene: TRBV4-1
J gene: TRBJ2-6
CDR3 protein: ASSPSGDRAGANVLT

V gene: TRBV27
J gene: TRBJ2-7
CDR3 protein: ASSKGQGPEGTY

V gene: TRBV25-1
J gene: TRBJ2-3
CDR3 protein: ASTQVGADTQY

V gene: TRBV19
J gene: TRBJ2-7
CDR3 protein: ASSIGQGGSYEQY

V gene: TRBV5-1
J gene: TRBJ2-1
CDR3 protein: ASSLAVAGGNEQF

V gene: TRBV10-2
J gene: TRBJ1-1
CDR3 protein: ASSEMAPLKRAF

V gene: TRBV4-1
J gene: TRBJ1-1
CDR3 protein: ASSGSEAF

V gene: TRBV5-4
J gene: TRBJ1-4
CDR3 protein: ASSLTGRNEKLF

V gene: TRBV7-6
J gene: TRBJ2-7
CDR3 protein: ASSLSPRREQY

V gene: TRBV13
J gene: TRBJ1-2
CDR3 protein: ASSEPWPGVNYGYT

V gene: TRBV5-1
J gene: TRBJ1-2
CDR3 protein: ASSLPGLANYGYT

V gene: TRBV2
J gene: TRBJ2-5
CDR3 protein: ASRSQETQY

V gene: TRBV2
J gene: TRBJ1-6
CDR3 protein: ASSNDRTGLNSPLH

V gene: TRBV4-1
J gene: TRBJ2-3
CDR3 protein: ASSQEGVGQGTDTQY

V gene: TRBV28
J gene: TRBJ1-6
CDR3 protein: ASSPVGGRYSPLH

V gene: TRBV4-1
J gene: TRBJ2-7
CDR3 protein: ASSQAGGASWEQY

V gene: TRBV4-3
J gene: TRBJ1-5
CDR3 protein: ASSQVPGQGQPQH

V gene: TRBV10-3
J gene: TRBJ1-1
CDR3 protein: AISASRAEAF

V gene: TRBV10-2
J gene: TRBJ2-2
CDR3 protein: ASRGGTKNTGELF

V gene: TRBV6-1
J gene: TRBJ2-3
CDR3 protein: ASSQRQSTDTQY

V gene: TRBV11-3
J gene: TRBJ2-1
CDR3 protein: ASSRTSGDYNEQF

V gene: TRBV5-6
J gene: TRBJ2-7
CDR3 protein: ASSLADSSYEQY

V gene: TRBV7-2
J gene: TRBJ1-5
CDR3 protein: ASSRLGQGWDQPQH

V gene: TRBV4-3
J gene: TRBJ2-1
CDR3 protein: ASSHTGKGEQF

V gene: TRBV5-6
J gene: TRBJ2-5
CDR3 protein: ASSAAGTGEETQY

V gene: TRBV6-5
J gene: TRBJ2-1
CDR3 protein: ASRQTGIPYNEQF

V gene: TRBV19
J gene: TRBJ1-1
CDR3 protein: ASSTQKSTEAF

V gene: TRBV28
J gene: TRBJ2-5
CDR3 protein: ASSLTGYQETQY

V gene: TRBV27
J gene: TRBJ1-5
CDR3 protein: ASSLSRQGGNQPQH

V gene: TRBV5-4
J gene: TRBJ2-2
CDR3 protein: ASSPGTANTGELF

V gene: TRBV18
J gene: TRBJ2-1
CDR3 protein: ASSLNRDGSYNEQF

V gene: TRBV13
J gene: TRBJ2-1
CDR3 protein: ASQGPSDEQF

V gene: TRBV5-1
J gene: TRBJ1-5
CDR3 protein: ASSLWTGSNQPQH

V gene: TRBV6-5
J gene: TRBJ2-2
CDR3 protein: ASRRQGDNTGELF

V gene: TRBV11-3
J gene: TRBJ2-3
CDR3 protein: ASSIRGDTDTQY

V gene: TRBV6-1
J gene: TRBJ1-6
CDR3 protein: ASSEAAGLNSPLH

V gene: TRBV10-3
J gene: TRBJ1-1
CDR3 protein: AISESGVAEAF